The entry that follows covers one T cell receptor beta chain sequence. The data derive from a study of shared clonotypes between healthy human individuals. Here immunoSEQ multiplex PCR was the method, and the copy in TCRdb shows in-frame clones only, minus some. The repertoire includes under 2,500,000 clones, 90% to 96% of them detected once, and around 0.13% sits in the top ten. The sequencing sample was made of naive CD4+ T cells sorted from blood. Documented subset: CD45RA+ positively selected. The receptor was derived from a man younger than 35 in good health.

This CDR3 is CASSPKGASGMSDEQFF. In DNA, the CDR3 is TGTGCCAGCTCACCAAAGGGGGCTAGCGGGATGAGCGATGAGCAGTTCTTC. The J gene is TRBJ2-1, the V gene TRBV18, with 9 bases fitting TRBD2. The germline V gene has CDR1 KGHSH and CDR2 LQKENI. The CDR3 is 17 residues long. V was clipped by 2 bases and J by 8 bases; unmatched bases: 13.